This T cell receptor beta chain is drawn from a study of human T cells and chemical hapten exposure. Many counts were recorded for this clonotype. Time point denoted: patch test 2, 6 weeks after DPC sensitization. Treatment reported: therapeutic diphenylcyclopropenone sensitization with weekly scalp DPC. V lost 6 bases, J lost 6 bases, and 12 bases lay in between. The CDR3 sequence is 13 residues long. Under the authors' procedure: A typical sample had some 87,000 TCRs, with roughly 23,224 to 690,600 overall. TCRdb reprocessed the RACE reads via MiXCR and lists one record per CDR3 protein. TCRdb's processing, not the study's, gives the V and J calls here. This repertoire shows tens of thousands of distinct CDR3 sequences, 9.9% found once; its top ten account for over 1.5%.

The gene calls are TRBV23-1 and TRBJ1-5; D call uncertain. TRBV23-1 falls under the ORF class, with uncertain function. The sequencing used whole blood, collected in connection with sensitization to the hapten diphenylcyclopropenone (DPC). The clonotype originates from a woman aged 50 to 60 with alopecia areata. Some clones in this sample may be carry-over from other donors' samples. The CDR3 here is CASRLGEPQPQHF. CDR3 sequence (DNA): TGCGCCAGCAGGCTGGGTGAGCCTCAGCCCCAGCATTTT.